This record covers a single T cell receptor (beta chain). Its target is not known. The sample is drawn from a study of OX40 agonist ivuxolimab in advanced cancers. Looking at the study overall: The patients' treatment was ivuxolimab, an agonistic anti-OX40 (CD134) antibody.

Libraries were prepared by immunoSEQ multiplex PCR; TCRdb keeps only in-frame clonotypes and omits some of them. The data show under 80,000 clones, with more than 80% seen just once and about 1.1% held by the top ten. The V end was cut by 2 bases, the J end by 0 bases, with 25 bases between. Germline CDR1 reads LNHNV; CDR2 reads YYDKDF (reference sequence). CDR3 length: 20 residues. Study-wide findings and caveats: Researchers report that CD8+ T cells had, on average, more expanded clones than CD4+.

This rearrangement joins TRBV15 to TRBJ2-5; D might be TRBD2 (5 bases). This clonotype originated in an adult with an advanced solid tumor such as melanoma, head and neck, liver or kidney cancer. The sample consisted of CD4+ or CD8+ T cells sorted from blood, taken in a trial of the OX40 agonist ivuxolimab. CDR3 nucleotide sequence: TGTGCCACCAGCAGAAAGAGAAAACAAGCGTCGTGGGAGTACCAAGAGACCCAGTACTTC. Amino acids: CATSRKRKQASWEYQETQYF. Full variable domain (rest looked up from reference TRBV15 and TRBJ2-5): DAMVIQNPRYQVTQFGKPVTLSCSQTLNHNVMYWYQQKSSQAPKLLFHYYDKDFNNEADTPDNFQSRRPNTSFCFLDIRSPGLGDTAMYLCATSRKRKQASWEYQETQYFGPGTRLLVL.